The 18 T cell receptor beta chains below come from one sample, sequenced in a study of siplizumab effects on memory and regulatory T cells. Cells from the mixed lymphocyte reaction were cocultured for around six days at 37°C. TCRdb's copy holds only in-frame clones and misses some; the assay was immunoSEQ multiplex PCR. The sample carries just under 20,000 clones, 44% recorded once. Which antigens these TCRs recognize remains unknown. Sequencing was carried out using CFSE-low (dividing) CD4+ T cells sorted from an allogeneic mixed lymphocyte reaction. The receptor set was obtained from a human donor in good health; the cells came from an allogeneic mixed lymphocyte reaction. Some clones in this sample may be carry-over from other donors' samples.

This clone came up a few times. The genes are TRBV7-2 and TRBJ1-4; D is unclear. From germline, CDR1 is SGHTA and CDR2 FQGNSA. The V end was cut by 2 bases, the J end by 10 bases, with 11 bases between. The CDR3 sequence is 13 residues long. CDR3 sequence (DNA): TGTGCCAGCAGCTTAAACTGGGGTGGAAAACTGTTTTTT. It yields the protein CASSLNWGGKLFF.

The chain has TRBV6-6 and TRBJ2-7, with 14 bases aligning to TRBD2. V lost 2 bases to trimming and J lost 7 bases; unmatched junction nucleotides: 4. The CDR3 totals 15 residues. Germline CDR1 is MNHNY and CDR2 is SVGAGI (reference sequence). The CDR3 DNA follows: TGTGCCAGCAGTTACGGACTAGCGGGAGGTGGGGAGCAGTACTTC. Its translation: CASSYGLAGGGEQYF.

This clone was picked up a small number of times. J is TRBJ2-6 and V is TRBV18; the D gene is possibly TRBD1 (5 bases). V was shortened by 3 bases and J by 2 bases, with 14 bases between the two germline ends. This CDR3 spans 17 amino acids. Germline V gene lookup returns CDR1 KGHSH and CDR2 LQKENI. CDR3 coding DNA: TGTGCCAGCTCACCGCGTACAGGTTTGGCTGGGGCCAACGTCCTGACTTTC. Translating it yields CASSPRTGLAGANVLTF.

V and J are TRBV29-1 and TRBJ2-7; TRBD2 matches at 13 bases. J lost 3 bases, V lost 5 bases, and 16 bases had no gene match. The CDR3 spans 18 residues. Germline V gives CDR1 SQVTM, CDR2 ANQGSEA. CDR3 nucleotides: TGCAGCGTTTTCCCTAAGACTAAGAGGACTAGCGGGAGCTACGAGCAGTACTTC. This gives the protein CSVFPKTKRTSGSYEQYF.

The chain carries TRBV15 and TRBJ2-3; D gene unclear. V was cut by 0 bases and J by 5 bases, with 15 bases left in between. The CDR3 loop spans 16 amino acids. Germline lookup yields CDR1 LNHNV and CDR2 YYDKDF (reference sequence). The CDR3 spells CATSRDPPQIKDTQYF. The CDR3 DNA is TGTGCCACCAGCAGAGACCCCCCCCAGATTAAAGATACGCAGTATTTT.

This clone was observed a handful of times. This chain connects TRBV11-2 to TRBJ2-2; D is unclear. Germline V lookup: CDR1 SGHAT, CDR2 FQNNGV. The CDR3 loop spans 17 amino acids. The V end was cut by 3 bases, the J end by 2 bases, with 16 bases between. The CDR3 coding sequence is TGTGCCAGCAGCTTCTCGATGGGGATGGGAAACACCGGGGAGCTGTTTTTT. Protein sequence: CASSFSMGMGNTGELFF.

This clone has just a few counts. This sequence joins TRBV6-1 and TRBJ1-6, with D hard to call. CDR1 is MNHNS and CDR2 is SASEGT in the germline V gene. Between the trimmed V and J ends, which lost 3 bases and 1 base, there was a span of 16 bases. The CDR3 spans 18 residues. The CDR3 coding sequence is TGTGCCAGCAGTGAGAGGACGAGTGGTTGGTCCTATAATTCACCCCTCCACTTT. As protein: CASSERTSGWSYNSPLHF.

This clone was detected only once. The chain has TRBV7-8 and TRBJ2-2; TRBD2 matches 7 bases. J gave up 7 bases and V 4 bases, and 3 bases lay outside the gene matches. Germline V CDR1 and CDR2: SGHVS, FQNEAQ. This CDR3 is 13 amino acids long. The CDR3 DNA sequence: TGTGCCAGCAGCTCCAGGGAGGGCGGGGAGCTGTTTTTT. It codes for CASSSREGGELFF.

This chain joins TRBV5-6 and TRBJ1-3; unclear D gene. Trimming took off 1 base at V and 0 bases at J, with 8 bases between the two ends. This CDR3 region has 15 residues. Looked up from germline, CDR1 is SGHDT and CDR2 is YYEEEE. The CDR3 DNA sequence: TGTGCCAGCAGCTTGCCCAGTAGCTCTGGAAACACCATATATTTT. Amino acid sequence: CASSLPSSSGNTIYF.

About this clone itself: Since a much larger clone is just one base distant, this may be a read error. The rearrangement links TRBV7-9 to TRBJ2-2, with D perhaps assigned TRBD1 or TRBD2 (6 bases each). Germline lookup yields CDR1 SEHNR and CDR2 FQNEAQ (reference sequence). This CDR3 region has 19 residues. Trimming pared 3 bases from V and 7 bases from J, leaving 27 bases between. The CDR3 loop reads CASSLVIYTGRRVGGELFF. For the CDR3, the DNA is TGTGCCAGCAGCTTGGTGATTTATACAGGGAGGAGGGTCGGCGGGGAGCTGTTTTTT. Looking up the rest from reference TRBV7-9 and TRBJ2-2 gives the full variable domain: DTGVSQNPRHKITKRGQNVTFRCDPISEHNRLYWYRQTLGQGPEFLTYFQNEAQLEKSRLLSDRFSAERPKGSFSTLEIQRTEQGDSAMYLCASSLVIYTGRRVGGELFFGEGSRLTVL.

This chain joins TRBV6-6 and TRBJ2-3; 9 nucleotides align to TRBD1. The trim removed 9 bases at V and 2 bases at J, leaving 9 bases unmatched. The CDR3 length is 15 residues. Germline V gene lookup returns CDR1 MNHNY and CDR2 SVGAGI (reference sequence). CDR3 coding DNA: TGTGCCAGTCAGGACAGGGGAGGCCTCACAGATACGCAGTATTTT. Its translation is CASQDRGGLTDTQYF.

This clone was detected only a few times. The CDR3 DNA follows: TGTGCCAGCAGTGACTCGACAAAGGAAGTCGGGGTTAATGAGCAGTTCTTC. It specifies CASSDSTKEVGVNEQFF. The J gene is TRBJ2-1, the V gene TRBV6-4; the D gene is possibly TRBD2 (5 bases). V was clipped by 0 bases and J by 7 bases, with 19 bases between them. CDR3 length: 17 residues. Looked up from germline, CDR1 is MRHNA and CDR2 is SNTAGT.

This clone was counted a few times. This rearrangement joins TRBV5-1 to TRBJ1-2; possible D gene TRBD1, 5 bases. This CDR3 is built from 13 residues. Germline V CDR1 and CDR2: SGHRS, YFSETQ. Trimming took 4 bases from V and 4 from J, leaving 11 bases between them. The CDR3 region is CASSSGAVYGYTF. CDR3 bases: TGCGCCAGCAGCAGCGGGGCCGTCTATGGCTACACCTTC.

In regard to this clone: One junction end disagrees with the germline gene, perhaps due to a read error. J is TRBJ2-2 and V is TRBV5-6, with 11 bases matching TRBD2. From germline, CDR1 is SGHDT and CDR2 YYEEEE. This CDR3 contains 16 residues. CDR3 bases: TGTGCCAGCAGCTTGGCGACTAGCGGGGAACACCGGGGAGCTGTTTTT. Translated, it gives CASSLATSGEHRGAVF.

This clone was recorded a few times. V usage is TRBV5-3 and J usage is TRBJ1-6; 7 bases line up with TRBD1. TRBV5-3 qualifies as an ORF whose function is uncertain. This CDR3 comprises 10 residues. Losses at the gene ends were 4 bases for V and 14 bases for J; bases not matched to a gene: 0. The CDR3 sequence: CARSTGALHF. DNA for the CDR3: TGTGCCAGAAGCACAGGGGCCCTCCACTTT.

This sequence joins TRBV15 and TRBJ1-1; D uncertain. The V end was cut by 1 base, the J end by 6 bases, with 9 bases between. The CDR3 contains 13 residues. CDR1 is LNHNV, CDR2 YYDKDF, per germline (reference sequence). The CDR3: CATSRVGVSEAFF. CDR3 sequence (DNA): TGTGCCACCAGCAGAGTGGGAGTCTCTGAAGCTTTCTTT.

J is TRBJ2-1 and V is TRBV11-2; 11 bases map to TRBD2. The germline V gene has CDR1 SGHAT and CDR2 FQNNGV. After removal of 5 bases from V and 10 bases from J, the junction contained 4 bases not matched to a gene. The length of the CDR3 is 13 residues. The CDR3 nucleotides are TGTGCCAGCAGCGAATGGACTAGCGGGGAGCAGTTCTTC. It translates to CASSEWTSGEQFF.

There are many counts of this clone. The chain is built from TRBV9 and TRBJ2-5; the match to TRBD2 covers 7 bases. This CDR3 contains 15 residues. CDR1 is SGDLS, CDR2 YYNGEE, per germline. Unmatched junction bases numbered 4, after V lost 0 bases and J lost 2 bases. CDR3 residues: CASSVVGGGQETQYF. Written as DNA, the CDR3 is TGTGCCAGCAGCGTAGTCGGCGGGGGACAAGAGACCCAGTACTTC.